This is a list of T cell receptor beta chains from one sample in a study of beta chain features in type 1 diabetes. Using immunoSEQ multiplex PCR, the repertoire was profiled, and TCRdb retains in-frame clones only, with some absent. The sample lists 300,000 or so clones, approximately 13% occurring once. What was sequenced was naive CD4+ T cells from blood. The source of these receptors is a woman aged 18-30 years with type 1 diabetes. Both conserved end residues are part of each CDR3. The order of the fields is CDR3 DNA, CDR3 protein, clone size, V gene, J gene, D gene. A D gene is named only where the DNA matches it firmly. The size entry is marked missing in some rows and otherwise reads once, few, many or a size class.

cdr3_nt: TGTGCCAGCAGTACGTCACTAGCAGATACGCAGTATTTT; cdr3_aa: CASSTSLADTQYF; clone_size: .; v_call: TRBV27; j_call: TRBJ2-3; d_call: .
cdr3_nt: TGTGCCAGCAGTTACTCGGGACAGGCCGCTAACTATGGCTACACCTTC; cdr3_aa: CASSYSGQAANYGYTF; clone_size: few; v_call: TRBV6-5; j_call: TRBJ1-2; d_call: TRBD1
cdr3_nt: TGTGCCAGCAGCCGGGACACTCTCACAGATACGCAGTATTTT; cdr3_aa: CASSRDTLTDTQYF; clone_size: few; v_call: TRBV7-9; j_call: TRBJ2-3; d_call: .
cdr3_nt: TGTGCCAGCAGCAAGGACAGGGATCAGCCCCAGCATTTT; cdr3_aa: CASSKDRDQPQHF; clone_size: few; v_call: TRBV5-5; j_call: TRBJ1-5; d_call: TRBD1
cdr3_nt: TGTGCCAGCAGTTTATGGAAACCGGTGGGCGACGAGCAGTACTTC; cdr3_aa: CASSLWKPVGDEQYF; clone_size: .; v_call: TRBV27; j_call: TRBJ2-7; d_call: .
cdr3_nt: TGTGCCAGCAGTTACATGGGGGGACTCGACTATGGCTACACCTTC; cdr3_aa: CASSYMGGLDYGYTF; clone_size: few; v_call: TRBV6-5; j_call: TRBJ1-2; d_call: .
cdr3_nt: TGTGCCAGCAGCTCGGGACTTTACAATGAGCAGTTCTTC; cdr3_aa: CASSSGLYNEQFF; clone_size: few; v_call: TRBV5-4; j_call: TRBJ2-1; d_call: .
cdr3_nt: TGCAGCGTCGGCGGAATGCCTGGGAGAGAGTATGGCTACACCTTC; cdr3_aa: CSVGGMPGREYGYTF; clone_size: .; v_call: TRBV29-1; j_call: TRBJ1-2; d_call: .
cdr3_nt: TGTGCCAGCAGCTTGGGGCTAGCGGGAGTAGGAGATACGCAGTATTTT; cdr3_aa: CASSLGLAGVGDTQYF; clone_size: few; v_call: TRBV11-3; j_call: TRBJ2-3; d_call: TRBD2
cdr3_nt: TGTGCCAGCACCCTTGGACAGGGGGCTTGGGGCTACACCTTC; cdr3_aa: CASTLGQGAWGYTF; clone_size: few; v_call: TRBV2; j_call: TRBJ1-2; d_call: TRBD1
cdr3_nt: TGTGCCAGTAGTACAGGGTTTGCCAAAAACATTCAGTACTTC; cdr3_aa: CASSTGFAKNIQYF; clone_size: few; v_call: TRBV19; j_call: TRBJ2-4; d_call: .
cdr3_nt: TGTGCCAGCACTCCACGGACAGGAACCTATGGCTACACCTTC; cdr3_aa: CASTPRTGTYGYTF; clone_size: .; v_call: TRBV2; j_call: TRBJ1-2; d_call: TRBD1
cdr3_nt: TGTGCCAGTAGTCTAGGGACAGCGTCCTACGAGCAGTACTTC; cdr3_aa: CASSLGTASYEQYF; clone_size: few; v_call: TRBV19; j_call: TRBJ2-7; d_call: TRBD1
cdr3_nt: TGTGCCAGCAGCTCCGCTCTAAGAGAAGAGACCCAGTACTTC; cdr3_aa: CASSSALREETQYF; clone_size: .; v_call: TRBV13; j_call: TRBJ2-5; d_call: .
cdr3_nt: TGTGCCAGCAGCTTACTTAGCGGGAGTGTCACAGATACGCAGTATTTT; cdr3_aa: CASSLLSGSVTDTQYF; clone_size: .; v_call: TRBV7-3; j_call: TRBJ2-3; d_call: TRBD2
cdr3_nt: TGTGCCAGCAGCCACCGGGTGGACTTAGGGAAGCAGTTCTTC; cdr3_aa: CASSHRVDLGKQFF; clone_size: .; v_call: TRBV27; j_call: TRBJ2-1; d_call: .
cdr3_nt: TGTGCCAGCAGCGTTTCGGCTAGCGCAGTTCAAGAGACCCAGTACTTC; cdr3_aa: CASSVSASAVQETQYF; clone_size: .; v_call: TRBV9; j_call: TRBJ2-5; d_call: .
cdr3_nt: TGCGCCAGCAGCTTGTCAGCGGGAGACGGAGAGACCCAGTACTTC; cdr3_aa: CASSLSAGDGETQYF; clone_size: few; v_call: TRBV5-1; j_call: TRBJ2-5; d_call: TRBD2
cdr3_nt: TGCGCCAGCAGCGTCCAAGGGACTAGAAACAATGAGCAGTTCTTC; cdr3_aa: CASSVQGTRNNEQFF; clone_size: .; v_call: TRBV5-1; j_call: TRBJ2-1; d_call: TRBD2
cdr3_nt: TGTGCCTGGGCAGGGCTCACTGAAGCTTTCTTT; cdr3_aa: CAWAGLTEAFF; clone_size: .; v_call: TRBV30; j_call: TRBJ1-1; d_call: .
cdr3_nt: TGTGCCAGTAGTTCTGGACAGGGAAGCACAGATACGCAGTATTTT; cdr3_aa: CASSSGQGSTDTQYF; clone_size: .; v_call: TRBV19; j_call: TRBJ2-3; d_call: TRBD1
cdr3_nt: TGTGCCAGCAGCTTTGGACAGATCAACACCGGGGAGCTGTTTTTT; cdr3_aa: CASSFGQINTGELFF; clone_size: .; v_call: TRBV5-5; j_call: TRBJ2-2; d_call: .
cdr3_nt: TGTGCCAGCAGTTTATCGGCGGGGGAGCAGTTCTTC; cdr3_aa: CASSLSAGEQFF; clone_size: .; v_call: TRBV28; j_call: TRBJ2-1; d_call: .
cdr3_nt: TGTGCCAGCAATCCGGGACAGGGGGTCTATGGCTACACCTTC; cdr3_aa: CASNPGQGVYGYTF; clone_size: few; v_call: TRBV6-6; j_call: TRBJ1-2; d_call: TRBD1
cdr3_nt: TGCGCCAGCAGCTTGGCGGGCGGGAGTGCAGATACGCAGTATTTT; cdr3_aa: CASSLAGGSADTQYF; clone_size: few; v_call: TRBV5-1; j_call: TRBJ2-3; d_call: TRBD2
cdr3_nt: TGTGCCAGCAGTTACTCGGGGGGGCGGTGGACTGAAGCTTTCTTT; cdr3_aa: CASSYSGGRWTEAFF; clone_size: .; v_call: TRBV6-5; j_call: TRBJ1-1; d_call: .
cdr3_nt: TGCGCCAGCAGCTCCGGGACAGGGGCCTACGAGCAGTACTTC; cdr3_aa: CASSSGTGAYEQYF; clone_size: .; v_call: TRBV5-1; j_call: TRBJ2-7; d_call: TRBD1
cdr3_nt: TGTGCCAGCAGCCACGGGACTCTTTCTGGCTACACCTTC; cdr3_aa: CASSHGTLSGYTF; clone_size: few; v_call: TRBV28; j_call: TRBJ1-2; d_call: .
cdr3_nt: TGTGCCAGCAGTCCCGGGATCATAAACACCGGGGAGCTGTTTTTT; cdr3_aa: CASSPGIINTGELFF; clone_size: few; v_call: TRBV28; j_call: TRBJ2-2; d_call: .
cdr3_nt: TGTGCCAGCAGCTACACGACGGCAGGGCCCAATCAGCCCCAGCATTTT; cdr3_aa: CASSYTTAGPNQPQHF; clone_size: .; v_call: TRBV28; j_call: TRBJ1-5; d_call: .
cdr3_nt: TGTGCCAGCTCAAGACAGGGCACTAACTATGGCTACACCTTC; cdr3_aa: CASSRQGTNYGYTF; clone_size: .; v_call: TRBV18; j_call: TRBJ1-2; d_call: TRBD1
cdr3_nt: TGCGCCAGCAGCTTGCTCCCAGAGGGTGACACTGAAGCTTTCTTT; cdr3_aa: CASSLLPEGDTEAFF; clone_size: few; v_call: TRBV5-1; j_call: TRBJ1-1; d_call: .
cdr3_nt: TGTGCCATCAGCCCTGGACAGGGGAGCAATCAGCCCCAGCATTTT; cdr3_aa: CAISPGQGSNQPQHF; clone_size: .; v_call: TRBV10-3; j_call: TRBJ1-5; d_call: TRBD1
cdr3_nt: TGTGCCAGCAGCTGGACAGGAATACAAGAGACCCAGTACTTC; cdr3_aa: CASSWTGIQETQYF; clone_size: few; v_call: TRBV5-4; j_call: TRBJ2-5; d_call: TRBD1
cdr3_nt: TGTGCCTGGAAGGCTCAGGACTTGATAGAGACCCAGTACTTC; cdr3_aa: CAWKAQDLIETQYF; clone_size: once; v_call: TRBV30; j_call: TRBJ2-5; d_call: .
cdr3_nt: TGTGCCAGCAGCTTATATGCTAGCGGGATTGAAAAATCCTACGAGCAGTACTTC; cdr3_aa: CASSLYASGIEKSYEQYF; clone_size: few; v_call: TRBV11-2; j_call: TRBJ2-7; d_call: TRBD2
cdr3_nt: TGTGCCAGCAGAAGTCAGGGGGGTCCCCAAGAGACCCAGTACTTC; cdr3_aa: CASRSQGGPQETQYF; clone_size: few; v_call: TRBV2; j_call: TRBJ2-5; d_call: .
cdr3_nt: TGTGCCATCAGCCCACAAGCGGGAGGGCCCGGGGGTCCAGATACGCAGTATTTT; cdr3_aa: CAISPQAGGPGGPDTQYF; clone_size: .; v_call: TRBV10-3; j_call: TRBJ2-3; d_call: TRBD2
cdr3_nt: TGCGCCAGCGAGGGGAGACGGATCAGGGGAAGCAATCAGCCCCAGCATTTT; cdr3_aa: CASEGRRIRGSNQPQHF; clone_size: .; v_call: TRBV5-1; j_call: TRBJ1-5; d_call: .
cdr3_nt: TGTGCCAGCAGTTTCGGCTTAGCATCTGAGCAGTTCTTC; cdr3_aa: CASSFGLASEQFF; clone_size: few; v_call: TRBV27; j_call: TRBJ2-1; d_call: .
cdr3_nt: TGTGCCACCAGCAGAGGCCCCCCCGGGGTAGGGGCCAACGTCCTGACTTTC; cdr3_aa: CATSRGPPGVGANVLTF; clone_size: .; v_call: TRBV15; j_call: TRBJ2-6; d_call: .